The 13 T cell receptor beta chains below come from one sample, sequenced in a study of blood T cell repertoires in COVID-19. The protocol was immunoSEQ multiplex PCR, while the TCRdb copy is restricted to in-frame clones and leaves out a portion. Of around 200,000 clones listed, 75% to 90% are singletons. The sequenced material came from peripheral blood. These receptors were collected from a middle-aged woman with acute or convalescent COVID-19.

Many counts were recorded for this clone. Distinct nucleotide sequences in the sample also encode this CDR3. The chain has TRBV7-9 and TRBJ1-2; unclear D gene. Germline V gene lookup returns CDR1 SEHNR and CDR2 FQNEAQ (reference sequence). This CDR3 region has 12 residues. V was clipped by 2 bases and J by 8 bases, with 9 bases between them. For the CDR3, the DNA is TGTGCCAGCAGCTTATTCCGCGGGGGCTACACCTTC. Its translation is CASSLFRGGYTF.

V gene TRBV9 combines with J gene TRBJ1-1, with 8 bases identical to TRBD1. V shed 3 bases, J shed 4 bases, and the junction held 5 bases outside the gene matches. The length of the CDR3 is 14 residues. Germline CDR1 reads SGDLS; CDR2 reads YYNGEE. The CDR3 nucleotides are TGTGCCAGCAGCGGACGACAGGGGTCCACTGAAGCTTTCTTT. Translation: CASSGRQGSTEAFF.

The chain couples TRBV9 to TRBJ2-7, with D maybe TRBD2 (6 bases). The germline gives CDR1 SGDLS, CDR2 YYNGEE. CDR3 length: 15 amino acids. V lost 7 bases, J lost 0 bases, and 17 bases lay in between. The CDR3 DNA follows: TGTGCCAGCGGAAAAGGCGGGGAAAGCTCCTACGAGCAGTACTTC. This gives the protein CASGKGGESSYEQYF.

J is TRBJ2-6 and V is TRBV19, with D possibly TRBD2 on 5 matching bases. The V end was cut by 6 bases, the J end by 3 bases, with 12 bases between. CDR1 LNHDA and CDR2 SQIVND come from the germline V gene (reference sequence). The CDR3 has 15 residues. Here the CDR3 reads CASREVFGGANVLTF. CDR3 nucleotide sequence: TGTGCCAGTAGGGAGGTGTTCGGTGGGGCCAACGTCCTGACTTTC.

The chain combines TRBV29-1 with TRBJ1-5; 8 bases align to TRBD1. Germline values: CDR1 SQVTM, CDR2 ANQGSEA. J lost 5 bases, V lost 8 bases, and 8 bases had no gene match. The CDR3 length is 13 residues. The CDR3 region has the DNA TGCAGCACCCGGACAGGGCGTGATCAGCCCCAGCATTTT. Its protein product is CSTRTGRDQPQHF.

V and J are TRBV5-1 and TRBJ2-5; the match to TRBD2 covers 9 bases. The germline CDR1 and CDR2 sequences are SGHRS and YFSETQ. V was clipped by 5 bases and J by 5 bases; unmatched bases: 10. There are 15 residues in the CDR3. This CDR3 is CASSFLAGSGETQYF. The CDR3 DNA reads TGCGCCAGCAGTTTTCTAGCGGGGTCGGGTGAGACCCAGTACTTC. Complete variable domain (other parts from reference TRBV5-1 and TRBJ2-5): KAGVTQTPRYLIKTRGQQVTLSCSPISGHRSVSWYQQTPGQGLQFLFEYFSETQRNKGNFPGRFSGRQFSNSRSEMNVSTLELGDSALYLCASSFLAGSGETQYFGPGTRLLVL.

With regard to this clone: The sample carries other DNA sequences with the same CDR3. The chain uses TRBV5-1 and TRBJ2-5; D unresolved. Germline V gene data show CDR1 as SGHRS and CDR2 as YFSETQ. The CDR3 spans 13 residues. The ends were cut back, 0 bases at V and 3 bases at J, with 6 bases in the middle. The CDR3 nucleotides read TGCGCCAGCAGCTTGGTGGCCGAAGAGACCCAGTACTTC. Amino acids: CASSLVAEETQYF.

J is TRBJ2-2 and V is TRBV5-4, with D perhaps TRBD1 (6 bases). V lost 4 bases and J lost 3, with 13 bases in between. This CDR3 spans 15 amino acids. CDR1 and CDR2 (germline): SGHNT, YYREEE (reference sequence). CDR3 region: CASSSPGQDTGELFF. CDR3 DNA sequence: TGTGCCAGCAGCAGTCCGGGACAAGACACCGGGGAGCTGTTTTTT.

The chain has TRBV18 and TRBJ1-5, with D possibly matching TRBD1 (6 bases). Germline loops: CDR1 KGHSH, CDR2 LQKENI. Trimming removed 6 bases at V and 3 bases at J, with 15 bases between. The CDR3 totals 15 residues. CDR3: CASSPPTGPNQPQHF. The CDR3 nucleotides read TGTGCCAGCTCTCCTCCGACAGGTCCCAATCAGCCCCAGCATTTT.

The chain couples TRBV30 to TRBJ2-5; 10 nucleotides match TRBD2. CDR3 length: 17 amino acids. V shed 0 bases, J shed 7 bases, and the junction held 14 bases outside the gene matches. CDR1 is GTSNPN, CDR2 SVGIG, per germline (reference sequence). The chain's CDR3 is CAWSVYGASGSSGTQYF. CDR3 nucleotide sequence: TGTGCCTGGAGTGTTTATGGGGCTAGCGGGAGTTCTGGGACCCAGTACTTC. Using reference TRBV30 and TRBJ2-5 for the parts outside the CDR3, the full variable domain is SQTIHQWPATLVQPVGSPLSLECTVEGTSNPNLYWYRQAAGRGLQLLFYSVGIGQISSEVPQNLSASRPQDRQFILSSKKLLLSDSGFYLCAWSVYGASGSSGTQYFGPGTRLLVL.

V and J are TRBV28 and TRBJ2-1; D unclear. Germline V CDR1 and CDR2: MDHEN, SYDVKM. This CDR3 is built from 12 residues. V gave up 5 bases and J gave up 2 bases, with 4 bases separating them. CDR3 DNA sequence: TGTGCCAGCAGTCCTCCCTACAATGAGCAGTTCTTC. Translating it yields CASSPPYNEQFF.

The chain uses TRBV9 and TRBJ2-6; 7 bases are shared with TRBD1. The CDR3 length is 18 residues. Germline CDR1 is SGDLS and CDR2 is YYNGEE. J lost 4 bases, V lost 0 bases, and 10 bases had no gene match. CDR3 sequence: CASSVARYTGEGANVLTF. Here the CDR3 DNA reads TGTGCCAGCAGCGTAGCCCGCTACACAGGGGAGGGGGCCAACGTCCTGACTTTC.

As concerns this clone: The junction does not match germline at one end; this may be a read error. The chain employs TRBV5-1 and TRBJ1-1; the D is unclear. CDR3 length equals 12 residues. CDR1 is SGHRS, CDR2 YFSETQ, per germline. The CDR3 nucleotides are TGCGCCAGCAGCTTGGATAACATTGAAGCTTTCTTT. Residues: CASSLDNIEAFF.